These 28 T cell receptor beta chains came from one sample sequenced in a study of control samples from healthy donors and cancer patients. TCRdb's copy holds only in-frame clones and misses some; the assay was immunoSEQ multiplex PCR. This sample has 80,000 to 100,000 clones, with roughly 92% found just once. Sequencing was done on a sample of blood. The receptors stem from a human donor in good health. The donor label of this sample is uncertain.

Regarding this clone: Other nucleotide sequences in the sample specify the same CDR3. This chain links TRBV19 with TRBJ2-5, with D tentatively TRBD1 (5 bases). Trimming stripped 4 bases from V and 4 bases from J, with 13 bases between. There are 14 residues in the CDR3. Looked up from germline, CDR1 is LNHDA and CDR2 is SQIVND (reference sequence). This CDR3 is CASSKGLSGETQYF. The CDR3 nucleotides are TGTGCCAGTAGTAAGGGGTTATCCGGAGAGACCCAGTACTTC. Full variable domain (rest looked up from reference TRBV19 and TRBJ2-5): DGGITQSPKYLFRKEGQNVTLSCEQNLNHDAMYWYRQDPGQGLRLIYYSQIVNDFQKGDIAEGYSVSREKKESFPLTVTSAQKNPTAFYLCASSKGLSGETQYFGPGTRLLVL.

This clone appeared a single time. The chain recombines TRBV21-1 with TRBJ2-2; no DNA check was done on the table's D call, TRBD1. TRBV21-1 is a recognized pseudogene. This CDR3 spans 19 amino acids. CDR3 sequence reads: CASSNRDKTGTGGPGELFF. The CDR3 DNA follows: TGTGCCAGCAGCAACCGAGATAAAACGGGGACAGGGGGCCCCGGGGAGCTGTTTTTT.

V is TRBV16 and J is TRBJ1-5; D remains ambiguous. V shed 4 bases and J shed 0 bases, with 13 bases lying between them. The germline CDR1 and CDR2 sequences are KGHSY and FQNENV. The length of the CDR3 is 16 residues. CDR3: CASSPRVSDSNQPQHF. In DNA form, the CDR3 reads TGTGCCAGCAGCCCTAGGGTATCCGATAGCAATCAGCCCCAGCATTTT.

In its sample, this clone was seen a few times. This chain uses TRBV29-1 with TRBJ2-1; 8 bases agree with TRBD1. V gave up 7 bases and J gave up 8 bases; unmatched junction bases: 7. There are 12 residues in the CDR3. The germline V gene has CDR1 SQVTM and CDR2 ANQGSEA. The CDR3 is CSATGQVDEQFF. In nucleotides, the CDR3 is TGCAGCGCAACGGGACAGGTCGATGAGCAGTTCTTC.

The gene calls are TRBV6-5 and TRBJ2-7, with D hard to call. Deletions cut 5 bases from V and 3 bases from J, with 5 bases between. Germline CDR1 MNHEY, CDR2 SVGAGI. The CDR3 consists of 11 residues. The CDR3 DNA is TGTGCCAGCAGTCTGTACTACGAGCAGTACGTC. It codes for CASSLYYEQYV.

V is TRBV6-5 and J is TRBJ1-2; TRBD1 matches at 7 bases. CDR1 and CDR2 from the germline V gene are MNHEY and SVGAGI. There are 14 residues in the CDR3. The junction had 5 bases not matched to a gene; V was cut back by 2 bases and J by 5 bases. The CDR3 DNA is TGTGCCAGCAGTTACCTGACAGGGAATTATGGCTACACCTTC. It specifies CASSYLTGNYGYTF.

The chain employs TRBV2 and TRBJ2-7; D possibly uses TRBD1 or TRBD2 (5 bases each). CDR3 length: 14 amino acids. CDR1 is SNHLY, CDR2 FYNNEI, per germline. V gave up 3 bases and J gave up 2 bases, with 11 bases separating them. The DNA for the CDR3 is TGTGCCAGCAGTGAGGGGTGGGGGACCTACGAGCAGTACTTC. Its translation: CASSEGWGTYEQYF.

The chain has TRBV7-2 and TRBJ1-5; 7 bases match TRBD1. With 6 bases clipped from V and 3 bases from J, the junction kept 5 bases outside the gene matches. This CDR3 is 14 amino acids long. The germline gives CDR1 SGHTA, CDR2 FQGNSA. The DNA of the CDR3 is TGTGCCAGCAGTCAGACAGGGTACAATCAGCCCCAGCATTTT. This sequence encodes CASSQTGYNQPQHF.

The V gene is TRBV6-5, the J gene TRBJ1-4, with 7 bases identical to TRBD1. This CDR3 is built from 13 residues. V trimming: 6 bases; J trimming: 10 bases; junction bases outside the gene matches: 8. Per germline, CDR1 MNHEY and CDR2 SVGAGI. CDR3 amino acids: CASRRGQTGKLFF. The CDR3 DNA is TGTGCCAGCAGGAGGGGGCAAACGGGAAAACTGTTTTTT.

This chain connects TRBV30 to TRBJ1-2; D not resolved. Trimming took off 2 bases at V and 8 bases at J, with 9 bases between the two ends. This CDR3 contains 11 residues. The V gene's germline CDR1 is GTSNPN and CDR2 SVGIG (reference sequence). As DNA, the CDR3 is TGTGCCTGGAGTTTCGGCGGGGGCTACACCTTC. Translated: CAWSFGGGYTF.

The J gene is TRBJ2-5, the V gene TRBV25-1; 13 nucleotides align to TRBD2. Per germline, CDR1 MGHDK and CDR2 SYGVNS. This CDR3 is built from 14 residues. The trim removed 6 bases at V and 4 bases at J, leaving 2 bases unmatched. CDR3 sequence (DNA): TGTGCCAGCAGGACTAGCGGGGGGACAGAGACCCAGTACTTC. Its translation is CASRTSGGTETQYF.

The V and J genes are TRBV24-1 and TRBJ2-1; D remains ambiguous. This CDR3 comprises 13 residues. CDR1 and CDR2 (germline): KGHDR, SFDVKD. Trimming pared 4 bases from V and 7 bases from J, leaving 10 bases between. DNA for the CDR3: TGTGCCACCAGTGAGAGTCGGGTGAATGAGCAGTTCTTC. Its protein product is CATSESRVNEQFF.

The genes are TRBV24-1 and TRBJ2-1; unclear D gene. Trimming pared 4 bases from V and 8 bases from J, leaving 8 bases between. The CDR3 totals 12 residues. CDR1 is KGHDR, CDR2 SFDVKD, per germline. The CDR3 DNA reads TGTGCCACCAGTGACCTGGGGTATGAGCAGTTCTTC. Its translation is CATSDLGYEQFF.

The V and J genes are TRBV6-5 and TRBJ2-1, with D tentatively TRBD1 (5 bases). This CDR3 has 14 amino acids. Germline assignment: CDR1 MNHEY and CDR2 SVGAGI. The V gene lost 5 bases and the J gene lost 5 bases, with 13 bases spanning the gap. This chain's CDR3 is CASSPSTAHNEQFF. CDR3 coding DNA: TGTGCCAGCAGTCCGTCGACAGCGCACAATGAGCAGTTCTTC.

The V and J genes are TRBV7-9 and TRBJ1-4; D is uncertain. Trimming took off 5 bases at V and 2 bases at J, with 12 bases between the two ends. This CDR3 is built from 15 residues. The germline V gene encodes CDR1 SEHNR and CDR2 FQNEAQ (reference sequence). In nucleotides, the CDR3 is TGTGCCAGCAGCCATCGATTCAGCACTAATGAAAAACTGTTTTTT. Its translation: CASSHRFSTNEKLFF.

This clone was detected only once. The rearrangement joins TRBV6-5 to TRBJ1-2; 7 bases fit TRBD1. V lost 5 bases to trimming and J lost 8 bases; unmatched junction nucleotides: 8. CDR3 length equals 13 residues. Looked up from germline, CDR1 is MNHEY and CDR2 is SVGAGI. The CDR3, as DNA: TGTGCCAGCAGTCAGGGACAGAACGGAGGCTACACCTTC. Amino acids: CASSQGQNGGYTF.

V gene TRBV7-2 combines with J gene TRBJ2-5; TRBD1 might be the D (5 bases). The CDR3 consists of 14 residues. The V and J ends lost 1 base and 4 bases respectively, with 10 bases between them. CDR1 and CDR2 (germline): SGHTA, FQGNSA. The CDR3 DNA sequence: TGTGCCAGCAGCTTAGGTCTGGGGCGAGAGACCCAGTACTTC. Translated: CASSLGLGRETQYF.

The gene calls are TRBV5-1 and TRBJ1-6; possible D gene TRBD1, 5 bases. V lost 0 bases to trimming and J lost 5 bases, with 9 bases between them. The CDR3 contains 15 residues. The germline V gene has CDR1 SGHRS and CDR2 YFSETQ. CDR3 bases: TGCGCCAGCAGCTTGGAGGGGAGCAATAATTCACCCCTCCACTTT. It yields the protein CASSLEGSNNSPLHF.

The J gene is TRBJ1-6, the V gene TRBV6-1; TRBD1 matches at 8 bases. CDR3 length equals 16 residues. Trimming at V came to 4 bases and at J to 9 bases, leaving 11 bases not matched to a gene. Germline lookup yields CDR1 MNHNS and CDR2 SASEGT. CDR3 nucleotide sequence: TGTGCCAGCAGTGCGCTCCGGGAGACAGGGGTTTCACCCCTCCACTTT. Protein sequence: CASSALRETGVSPLHF.

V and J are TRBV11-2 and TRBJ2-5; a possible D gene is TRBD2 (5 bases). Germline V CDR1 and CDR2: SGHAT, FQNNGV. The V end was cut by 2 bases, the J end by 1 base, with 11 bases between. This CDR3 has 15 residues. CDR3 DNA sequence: TGTGCCAGCAGCTTACCTCGGGGTTTCCAAGAGACCCAGTACTTC. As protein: CASSLPRGFQETQYF. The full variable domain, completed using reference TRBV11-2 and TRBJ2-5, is EAGVAQSPRYKIIEKRQSVAFWCNPISGHATLYWYQQILGQGPKLLIQFQNNGVVDDSQLPKDRFSAERLKGVDSTLKIQPAKLEDSAVYLCASSLPRGFQETQYFGPGTRLLVL.

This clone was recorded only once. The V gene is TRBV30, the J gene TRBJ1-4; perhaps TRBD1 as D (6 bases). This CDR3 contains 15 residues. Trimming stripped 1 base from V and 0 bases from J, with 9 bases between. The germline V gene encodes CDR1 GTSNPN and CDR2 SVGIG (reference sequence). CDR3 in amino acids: CAWSGGQATNEKLFF. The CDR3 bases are TGTGCCTGGAGTGGGGGACAAGCAACTAATGAAAAACTGTTTTTT.

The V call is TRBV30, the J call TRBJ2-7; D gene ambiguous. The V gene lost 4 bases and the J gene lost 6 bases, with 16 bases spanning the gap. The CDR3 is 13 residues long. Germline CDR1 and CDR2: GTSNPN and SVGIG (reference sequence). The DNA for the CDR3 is TGTGCCTGGACCCAAGGTGGCTTTTTCGAGCAGTACTTC. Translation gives CAWTQGGFFEQYF.

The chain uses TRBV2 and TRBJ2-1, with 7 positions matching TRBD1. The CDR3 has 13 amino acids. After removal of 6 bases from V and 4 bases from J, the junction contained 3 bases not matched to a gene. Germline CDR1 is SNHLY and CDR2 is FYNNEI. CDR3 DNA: TGTGCCAGCAGAGAGGGACAGTACAATGAGCAGTTCTTC. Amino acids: CASREGQYNEQFF.

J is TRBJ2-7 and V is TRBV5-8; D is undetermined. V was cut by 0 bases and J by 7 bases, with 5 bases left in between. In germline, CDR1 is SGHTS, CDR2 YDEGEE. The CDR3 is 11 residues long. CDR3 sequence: CASSLEGEQYF. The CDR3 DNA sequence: TGTGCCAGCAGCTTGGAGGGAGAGCAGTACTTC.

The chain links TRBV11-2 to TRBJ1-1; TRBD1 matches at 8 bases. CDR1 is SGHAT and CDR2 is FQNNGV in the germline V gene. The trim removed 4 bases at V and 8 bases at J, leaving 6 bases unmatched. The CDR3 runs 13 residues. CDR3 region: CASSSDRGLEAFF. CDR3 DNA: TGTGCCAGCAGCTCAGACAGGGGATTGGAAGCTTTCTTT.

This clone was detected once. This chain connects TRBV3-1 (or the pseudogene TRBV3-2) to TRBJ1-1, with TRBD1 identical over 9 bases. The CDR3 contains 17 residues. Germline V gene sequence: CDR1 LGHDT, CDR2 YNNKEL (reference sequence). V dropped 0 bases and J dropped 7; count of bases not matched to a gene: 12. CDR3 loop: CASSQEGLGTGRCEAFF. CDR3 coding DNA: TGTGCCAGCAGCCAAGAAGGTTTGGGGACAGGGAGATGTGAAGCTTTCTTT.

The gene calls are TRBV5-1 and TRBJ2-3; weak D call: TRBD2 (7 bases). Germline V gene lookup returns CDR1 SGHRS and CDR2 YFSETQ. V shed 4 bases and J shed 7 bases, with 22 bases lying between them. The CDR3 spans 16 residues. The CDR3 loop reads CASSLAAGGGANTQYF. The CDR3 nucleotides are TGCGCCAGCAGCCTCGCGGCCGGTGGGGGGGCCAATACGCAGTATTTT. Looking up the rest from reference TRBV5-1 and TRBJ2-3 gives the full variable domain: KAGVTQTPRYLIKTRGQQVTLSCSPISGHRSVSWYQQTPGQGLQFLFEYFSETQRNKGNFPGRFSGRQFSNSRSEMNVSTLELGDSALYLCASSLAAGGGANTQYFGPGTRLTVL.

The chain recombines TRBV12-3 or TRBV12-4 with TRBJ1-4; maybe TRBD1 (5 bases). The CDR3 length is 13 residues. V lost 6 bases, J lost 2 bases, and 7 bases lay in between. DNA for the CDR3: TGTGCCAGCAGGACAGTGACTAATGAAAAACTGTTTTTT. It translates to CASRTVTNEKLFF.